These 14 T cell receptor beta chains share one sample of origin, sequenced in a study of blood T cell repertoires in COVID-19. TCRdb's copy holds only in-frame clones and misses some; the assay was immunoSEQ multiplex PCR. In the table there are roughly 260,000 clones, roughly 80% of which are singletons. The specimen sequenced was peripheral blood. These receptors all come from a woman between 40 and 50 years old with active or convalescent COVID-19.

The gene calls are TRBV6-5 and TRBJ2-2; perhaps TRBD1 as D (6 bases). V lost 2 bases and J lost 3, with 10 bases in between. The V gene's germline CDR1 is MNHEY and CDR2 SVGAGI. This CDR3 spans 15 amino acids. CDR3 amino acids: CASSYVGADTGELFF. CDR3 coding DNA: TGTGCCAGCAGTTACGTGGGGGCGGACACCGGGGAGCTGTTTTTT.

This sequence joins TRBV7-2 and TRBJ1-5; 7 bases are shared with TRBD1. Germline-derived CDR1 and CDR2 are SGHTA and FQGNSA. V was pared by 5 bases and J by 9 bases, with 13 bases of the junction left unmatched. The CDR3 is 15 amino acids. CDR3 protein: CASSQGVGQNSPQHF. CDR3 DNA sequence: TGTGCCAGCAGCCAGGGGGTGGGCCAGAACTCGCCCCAGCATTTT.

V usage is TRBV4-1 and J usage is TRBJ2-3; 7 nucleotides align to TRBD2. Germline V lookup: CDR1 MGHRA, CDR2 YSYEKL. V trimming: 4 bases; J trimming: 0 bases; junction bases outside the gene matches: 7. CDR3 size: 16 residues. The CDR3 is CASSRRETSSTDTQYF. As DNA, the CDR3 is TGCGCCAGCAGCCGTCGAGAGACTAGCAGCACAGATACGCAGTATTTT.

This clone showed up just once. At the DNA level, this CDR3 is encoded by other sequences in the same sample as well. Here the CDR3 reads CASSFGTGELFF. For the CDR3, the DNA is TGTGCCAGCAGCTTCGGGACCGGGGAGCTGTTTTTT. The V call is TRBV7-3, the J call TRBJ2-2; D uncertain. Looked up from germline, CDR1 is SGHTA and CDR2 is FQGTGA. The CDR3 length is 12 residues. The V gene lost 3 bases and the J gene lost 5 bases, with 4 bases spanning the gap.

This clone has a handful of counts. The gene calls are TRBV5-5 and TRBJ2-1; TRBD2 aligns across 7 bases. The CDR3 is made up of 15 amino acids. V lost 0 bases and J lost 4; bases outside the gene matches: 4. CDR1 and CDR2 from the germline V gene are SGHKS and YYEKEE (reference sequence). CDR3 sequence (DNA): TGTGCCAGCAGCTTGGATGGGGGAGGGTACAATGAGCAGTTCTTC. It is translated as CASSLDGGGYNEQFF.

This clone was detected only once. The chain links TRBV5-1 to TRBJ1-2; 8 positions match TRBD1. CDR3 length equals 14 residues. CDR1 and CDR2 from the germline V gene are SGHRS and YFSETQ. V gave up 4 bases and J gave up 7 bases; unmatched junction bases: 9. CDR3 residues: CASSITGGNSGYTF. Here the CDR3 DNA reads TGCGCCAGCAGCATTACAGGGGGGAACAGTGGCTACACCTTC.

V is TRBV28 and J is TRBJ2-6; TRBD2 aligns across 7 bases. The CDR3 runs to 16 residues. Germline CDR1 reads MDHEN; CDR2 reads SYDVKM. Trimming at V came to 10 bases and at J to 3 bases, leaving 12 bases not matched to a gene. The CDR3 DNA is TGTGCCATCGGAGGTTCGGGGGGTGGTGGGGCCAACGTCCTGACTTTC. It specifies CAIGGSGGGGANVLTF.

The chain is built from TRBV7-9 and TRBJ2-7; the match to TRBD2 covers 8 bases. Germline assignment: CDR1 SEHNR and CDR2 FQNEAQ (reference sequence). The CDR3 covers 15 residues. With V trimmed by 1 base and J by 5 bases, 7 bases remained unmatched. CDR3 DNA: TGTGCCAGCAGCTTAGGAGCGGGGGCCCGAGACGAGCAGTACTTC. It specifies CASSLGAGARDEQYF. Filled out from reference TRBV7-9 and TRBJ2-7, the complete variable domain reads DTGVSQNPRHKITKRGQNVTFRCDPISEHNRLYWYRQTLGQGPEFLTYFQNEAQLEKSRLLSDRFSAERPKGSFSTLEIQRTEQGDSAMYLCASSLGAGARDEQYFGPGTRLTVT.

This clone was observed a few times. This sequence joins TRBV9 and TRBJ1-6, with D unclear. This CDR3 has 14 residues. Germline CDR1 and CDR2: SGDLS and YYNGEE. Trimming removed 0 bases at V and 7 bases at J, with 8 bases between. CDR3 sequence: CASSVGGVNSPLHF. In nucleotides, the CDR3 is TGTGCCAGCAGCGTAGGTGGAGTCAATTCACCCCTCCACTTT.

The chain employs TRBV9 and TRBJ1-3; D possibly corresponds to TRBD1 (5 bases). From germline, CDR1 is SGDLS and CDR2 YYNGEE. The CDR3 length is 14 residues. Trimming cost V 4 bases and J 7 bases, with 15 bases left between them. CDR3 amino acids: CASSFDTKGNTIYF. CDR3 in DNA: TGTGCCAGCAGCTTCGACACCAAGGGGAACACCATATATTTT.

This clone was recorded many times. The J gene is TRBJ1-1, the V gene TRBV19; perhaps TRBD1 as D (6 bases). The germline V gene has CDR1 LNHDA and CDR2 SQIVND (reference sequence). The CDR3 sequence is 14 residues long. V dropped 4 bases and J dropped 4 bases, with 13 bases sitting between them. CDR3 amino acids: CASSTPGQSTEAFF. CDR3 DNA: TGTGCCAGTAGTACCCCGGGACAAAGCACTGAAGCTTTCTTT.

The rearrangement uses TRBV6-6 and TRBJ1-2, with a possible D match to TRBD1 (5 bases). This CDR3 contains 16 residues. V lost 6 bases to trimming and J lost 2 bases, with 19 bases between them. Germline-derived CDR1 and CDR2 are MNHNY and SVGAGI (reference sequence). This CDR3 reads CASSKTDWGGNYGYTF. The CDR3, as DNA: TGTGCCAGCAGCAAGACAGATTGGGGGGGGAACTATGGCTACACCTTC.

The sample holds a few counts of this clone. The gene calls are TRBV15 and TRBJ1-1; 12 nucleotides agree with TRBD1. V shed 8 bases, J shed 0 bases, and the junction held 10 bases outside the gene matches. Germline V CDR1 and CDR2: LNHNV, YYDKDF (reference sequence). CDR3 size: 17 residues. The CDR3 sequence: CATRPGTGGRVNTEAFF. The CDR3 coding sequence is TGTGCCACCCGACCCGGGACAGGGGGCCGGGTGAACACTGAAGCTTTCTTT.

V usage is TRBV28 and J usage is TRBJ1-2; tentatively, D is TRBD1 (5 bases). V was pared by 6 bases and J by 4 bases, with 18 bases between. Germline V CDR1 and CDR2: MDHEN, SYDVKM. This CDR3 spans 15 amino acids. The CDR3 region has the DNA TGTGCCAGCAGGCCTCCGGGTACCCAGGGCTATGGCTACACCTTC. Protein: CASRPPGTQGYGYTF.